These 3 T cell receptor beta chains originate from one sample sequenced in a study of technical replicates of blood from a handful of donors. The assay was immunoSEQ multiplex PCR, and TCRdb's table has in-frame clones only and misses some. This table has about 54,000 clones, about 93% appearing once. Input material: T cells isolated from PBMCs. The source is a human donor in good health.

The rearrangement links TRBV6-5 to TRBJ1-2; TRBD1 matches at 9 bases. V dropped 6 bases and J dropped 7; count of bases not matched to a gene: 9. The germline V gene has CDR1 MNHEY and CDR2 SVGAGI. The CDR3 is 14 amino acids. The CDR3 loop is CASRIRDRASGYTF. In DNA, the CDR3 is TGTGCCAGCAGGATACGGGACAGGGCCTCTGGCTACACCTTC.

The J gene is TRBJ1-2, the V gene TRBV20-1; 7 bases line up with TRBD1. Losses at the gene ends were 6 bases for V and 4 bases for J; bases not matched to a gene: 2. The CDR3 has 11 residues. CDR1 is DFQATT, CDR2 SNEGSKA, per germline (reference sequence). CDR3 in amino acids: CSARTGYGYTF. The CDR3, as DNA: TGCAGTGCCCGGACAGGCTATGGCTACACCTTC.

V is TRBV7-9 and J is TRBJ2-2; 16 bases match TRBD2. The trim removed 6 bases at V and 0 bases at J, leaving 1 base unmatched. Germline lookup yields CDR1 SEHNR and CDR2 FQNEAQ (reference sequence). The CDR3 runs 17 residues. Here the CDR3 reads CASRGTSGGANTGELFF. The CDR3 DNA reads TGTGCCAGCAGGGGGACTAGCGGGGGGGCGAACACCGGGGAGCTGTTTTTT. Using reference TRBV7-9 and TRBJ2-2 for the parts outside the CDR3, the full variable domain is DTGVSQNPRHKITKRGQNVTFRCDPISEHNRLYWYRQTLGQGPEFLTYFQNEAQLEKSRLLSDRFSAERPKGSFSTLEIQRTEQGDSAMYLCASRGTSGGANTGELFFGEGSRLTVL.